The T cell receptor (beta chain) described here comes from a study of Graves' ophthalmopathy and Graves' hyperthyroidism. Beta-chain TCR CDR3 regions were amplified from RNA transcripts. HTBI primers were used in a first-round RT-PCR, which preceded a second-round multiplex PCR. TCRdb passed the multiplex PCR reads through MiXCR, listing each CDR3 protein once. The sample records around 1,000,000 distinct CDR3 sequences, 35% to 40% being singletons. The CDR3 consists of 14 residues. V lost 1 base to trimming and J lost 3 bases, with 13 bases between them. From germline, CDR1 is DFQATT and CDR2 SNEGSKA (reference sequence).

The source of this sequence is an adult man with Graves' hyperthyroidism. V gene TRBV20-1 combines with J gene TRBJ2-7; weak D call: TRBD1 (5 bases). The sequencing input was peripheral blood or thyroid tissue (not recorded which). CDR3: CSARGGPEVYEQYF. The CDR3 DNA is TGCAGTGCTAGAGGGGGCCCAGAGGTCTACGAGCAGTACTTC.